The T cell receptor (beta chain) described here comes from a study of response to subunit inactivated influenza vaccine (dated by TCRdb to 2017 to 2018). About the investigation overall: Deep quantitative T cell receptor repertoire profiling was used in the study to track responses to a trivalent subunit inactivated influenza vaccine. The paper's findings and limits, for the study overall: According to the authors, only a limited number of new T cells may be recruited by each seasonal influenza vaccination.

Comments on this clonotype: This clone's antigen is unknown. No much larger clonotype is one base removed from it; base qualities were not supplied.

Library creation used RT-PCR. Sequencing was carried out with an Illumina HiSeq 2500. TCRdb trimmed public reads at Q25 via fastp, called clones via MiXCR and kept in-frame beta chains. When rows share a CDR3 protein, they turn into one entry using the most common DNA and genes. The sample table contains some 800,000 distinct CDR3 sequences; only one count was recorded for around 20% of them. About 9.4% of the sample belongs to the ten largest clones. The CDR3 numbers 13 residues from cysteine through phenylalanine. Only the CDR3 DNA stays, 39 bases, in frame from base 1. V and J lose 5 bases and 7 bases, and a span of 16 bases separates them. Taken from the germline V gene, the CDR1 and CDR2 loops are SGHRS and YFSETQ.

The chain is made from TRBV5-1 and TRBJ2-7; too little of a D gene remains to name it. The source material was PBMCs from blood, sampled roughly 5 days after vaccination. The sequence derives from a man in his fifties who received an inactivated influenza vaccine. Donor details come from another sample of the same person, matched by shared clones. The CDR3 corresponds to CASRNPPGREQYF. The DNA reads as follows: TGCGCCAGCAGAAACCCGCCCGGAAGGGAGCAGTACTTC.